Listed below are T cell receptor beta chains from one sample, sequenced in a study of shared clonotypes between healthy human individuals. Profiled with immunoSEQ multiplex PCR; TCRdb holds only in-frame clones, not every one. Of hundreds of thousands of clones listed, around 77% are singletons. The sequenced material came from PBMCs. Receptors originate from a woman aged 40 to 50 in good health. Some clones in this sample may be carry-over from other donors' samples. Both conserved end residues are part of each CDR3. D genes are given only for firm matches.

J gene | CDR3 length | D gene | V gene | CDR3 protein | CDR3 DNA
TRBJ1-5 | 14 | TRBD1 | TRBV5-1 | CASSPDRGGQPQHF | TGCGCCAGCAGCCCTGACAGGGGTGGTCAGCCCCAGCATTTT
TRBJ2-1 | 15 | - | TRBV6-1 | CASSVEGAVYNEQFF | TGTGCCAGCAGTGTGGAAGGGGCGGTCTACAATGAGCAGTTCTTC
TRBJ2-7 | 15 | TRBD2 | TRBV9 | CASSVLGLGAYEQYF | TGTGCCAGCAGCGTGCTGGGACTAGGGGCCTACGAGCAGTACTTC
TRBJ2-1 | 14 | TRBD2 | TRBV7-8 | CASSQREGYNEQFF | TGTGCCAGCAGCCAGCGGGAGGGATACAATGAGCAGTTCTTC
TRBJ1-1 | 13 | - | TRBV30 | CAWYRALNTEAFF | TGTGCCTGGTACCGGGCCCTGAACACTGAAGCTTTCTTT
TRBJ1-4 | 15 | - | TRBV28 | CASSLGGTAPEKLFF | TGTGCCAGCAGTTTGGGGGGGACGGCTCCTGAAAAACTGTTTTTT
TRBJ2-7 | 10 | - | TRBV27 | CASSICEQYF | TGTGCCAGCAGTATCTGCGAGCAGTACTTC
TRBJ2-5 | 15 | - | TRBV5-1 | CASSFSSQVGETQYF | TGCGCCAGCAGCTTCTCGAGCCAGGTGGGGGAGACCCAGTACTTC
TRBJ2-7 | 15 | TRBD2 | TRBV7-2 | CASSPGLAGAKEQYF | TGTGCCAGCAGCCCAGGACTAGCGGGAGCTAAAGAGCAGTACTTC
TRBJ1-4 | 12 | TRBD1 | TRBV2 | CAIGTGNEKLFF | TGTGCCATTGGGACAGGGAATGAAAAACTGTTTTTT
TRBJ2-1 | 13 | - | TRBV9 | CASSTDTYNEQFF | TGTGCCAGCAGCACCGACACCTACAATGAGCAGTTCTTC
TRBJ2-1 | 17 | - | TRBV18 | CASSRVSGKGSYNEQFF | TGTGCCAGCTCACGGGTGTCAGGGAAAGGATCCTACAATGAGCAGTTCTTC
TRBJ2-1 | 17 | TRBD2 | TRBV10-3 | CAIRGGASGTFYNEQFF | TGTGCCATCAGAGGGGGGGCTAGCGGGACGTTTTACAATGAGCAGTTCTTC